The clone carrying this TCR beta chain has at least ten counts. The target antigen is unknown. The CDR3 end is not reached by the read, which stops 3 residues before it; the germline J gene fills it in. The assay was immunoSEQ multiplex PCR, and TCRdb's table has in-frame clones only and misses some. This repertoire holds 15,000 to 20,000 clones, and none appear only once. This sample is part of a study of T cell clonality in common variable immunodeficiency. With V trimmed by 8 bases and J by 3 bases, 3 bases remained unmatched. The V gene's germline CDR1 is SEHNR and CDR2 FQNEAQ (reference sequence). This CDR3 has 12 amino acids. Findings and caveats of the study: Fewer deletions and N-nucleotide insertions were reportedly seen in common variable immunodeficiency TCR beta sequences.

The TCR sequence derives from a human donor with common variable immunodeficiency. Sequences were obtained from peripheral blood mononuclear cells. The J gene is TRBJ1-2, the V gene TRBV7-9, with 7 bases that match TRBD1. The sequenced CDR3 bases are TGTGCCAGCGGCCAGGGGGACTATGGC. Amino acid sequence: CASGQGDYG. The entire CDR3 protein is CASGQGDYGYTF.